This is a list of T cell receptor beta chains from one sample in a study of shared clonotypes between healthy human individuals. Sequenced by immunoSEQ multiplex PCR; TCRdb stores in-frame clones only, minus some. Among about 2.1 million clones listed, around 93% were seen once. Sample: naive CD8+ T cells from PBMCs. Source of these receptors: a man in his late teens or twenties in good health. Some clones in this sample may be carry-over from other donors' samples. CDR3s include the opening cysteine and the closing phenylalanine or tryptophan. D genes are given only for firm matches. Not every row has a clone size; where given, it reads once, few, many or a size class.

D gene: TRBD1; clone size: -; V gene: TRBV7-9; J gene: TRBJ2-7; CDR3 protein: CASSLGQGDFYEQYF; CDR3 DNA: TGTGCCAGCAGCTTAGGACAGGGGGATTTCTACGAGCAGTACTTC
D gene: TRBD1; clone size: -; V gene: TRBV9; J gene: TRBJ2-7; CDR3 protein: CASSVGPDRVPYEQYF; CDR3 DNA: TGTGCCAGCAGCGTAGGGCCGGACAGGGTACCCTACGAGCAGTACTTC
D gene: TRBD2; clone size: -; V gene: TRBV30; J gene: TRBJ2-2; CDR3 protein: CAWALGRGDTGELFF; CDR3 DNA: TGTGCCTGGGCCTTAGGGAGGGGAGACACCGGGGAGCTGTTTTTT
D gene: -; clone size: -; V gene: TRBV4-3; J gene: TRBJ2-7; CDR3 protein: CASSQDKEGDFYEQYF; CDR3 DNA: TGCGCCAGCAGCCAAGATAAAGAAGGGGACTTCTACGAGCAGTACTTC
D gene: -; clone size: once; V gene: TRBV4-1; J gene: TRBJ2-2; CDR3 protein: CASSYLGTGELFF; CDR3 DNA: TGCGCCAGCAGCTACCTGGGCACCGGGGAGCTGTTTTTT
D gene: TRBD1; clone size: -; V gene: TRBV10-2; J gene: TRBJ1-3; CDR3 protein: CASRQGVPGNTIYF; CDR3 DNA: TGCGCCAGCCGGCAGGGGGTCCCTGGAAACACCATATATTTT
D gene: -; clone size: -; V gene: TRBV28; J gene: TRBJ2-7; CDR3 protein: CASSTRGSMGYEQYF; CDR3 DNA: TGTGCCAGCAGTACTCGTGGGAGTATGGGCTACGAGCAGTACTTC
D gene: -; clone size: -; V gene: TRBV9; J gene: TRBJ1-5; CDR3 protein: CASSVGFSGQPQHF; CDR3 DNA: TGTGCCAGCAGCGTAGGGTTTAGTGGTCAGCCCCAGCATTTT
D gene: TRBD2; clone size: -; V gene: TRBV27; J gene: TRBJ2-1; CDR3 protein: CASSLLSGDYNEQFF; CDR3 DNA: TGTGCCAGCAGTTTACTTAGCGGGGACTACAATGAGCAGTTCTTC
D gene: -; clone size: -; V gene: TRBV12-2; J gene: TRBJ2-7; CDR3 protein: CASRLEGIGASDYEQYF; CDR3 DNA: TGTGCAAGTCGCTTAGAGGGGATCGGGGCTAGCGACTACGAGCAGTACTTC
D gene: -; clone size: -; V gene: TRBV15; J gene: TRBJ2-7; CDR3 protein: CATSALAGISYEQYF; CDR3 DNA: TGTGCCACCAGCGCATTGGCAGGGATCTCCTACGAGCAGTACTTC
D gene: -; clone size: many; V gene: TRBV9; J gene: TRBJ2-1; CDR3 protein: CASSVDGLPSSYNEQFF; CDR3 DNA: TGTGCCAGCAGCGTAGACGGGCTTCCCAGCTCCTACAATGAGCAGTTCTTC
D gene: -; clone size: -; V gene: TRBV7-9; J gene: TRBJ2-2; CDR3 protein: CASSLATTTGELFF; CDR3 DNA: TGTGCCAGCAGCTTAGCGACCACCACCGGGGAGCTGTTTTTT
D gene: -; clone size: once; V gene: TRBV6-6; J gene: TRBJ2-1; CDR3 protein: CASSYSSRNEQFF; CDR3 DNA: TGTGCCAGCAGTTACTCGTCTCGGAATGAGCAGTTCTTC
D gene: TRBD1; clone size: -; V gene: TRBV5-1; J gene: TRBJ1-1; CDR3 protein: CASSWTGEKAFF; CDR3 DNA: TGCGCCAGCAGCTGGACAGGGGAGAAAGCTTTCTTT
D gene: TRBD1; clone size: -; V gene: TRBV10-3; J gene: TRBJ1-3; CDR3 protein: CAISWGGQGAGDTIYF; CDR3 DNA: TGTGCCATCAGTTGGGGAGGACAGGGGGCTGGAGACACCATATATTTT
D gene: TRBD1; clone size: -; V gene: TRBV13; J gene: TRBJ2-7; CDR3 protein: CASSTGDSYYEQYF; CDR3 DNA: TGTGCCAGCAGCACCGGGGACAGTTACTACGAGCAGTACTTC
D gene: -; clone size: -; V gene: TRBV27; J gene: TRBJ1-2; CDR3 protein: CASSLSPDMRDYGYTF; CDR3 DNA: TGTGCCAGCAGTTTATCCCCCGACATGAGGGACTATGGCTACACCTTC
D gene: -; clone size: -; V gene: TRBV9; J gene: TRBJ2-2; CDR3 protein: CASSVGPTGELFF; CDR3 DNA: TGTGCCAGCAGCGTAGGTCCCACCGGGGAGCTGTTTTTT
D gene: -; clone size: -; V gene: TRBV2; J gene: TRBJ1-4; CDR3 protein: CASSPTRYNEKLFF; CDR3 DNA: TGTGCCAGCAGTCCGACACGTTATAATGAAAAACTGTTTTTT
D gene: -; clone size: -; V gene: TRBV28; J gene: TRBJ2-7; CDR3 protein: CASSLTYDPYEQYF; CDR3 DNA: TGTGCCAGCAGTTTGACATACGACCCCTACGAGCAGTACTTC
D gene: -; clone size: -; V gene: TRBV28; J gene: TRBJ1-1; CDR3 protein: CASSSPQKAFF; CDR3 DNA: TGTGCCAGCAGTTCCCCCCAGAAAGCTTTCTTT
D gene: -; clone size: -; V gene: TRBV11-2; J gene: TRBJ1-2; CDR3 protein: CASSLGRDGYTF; CDR3 DNA: TGTGCCAGCAGCCTAGGGAGGGATGGCTACACCTTC
D gene: -; clone size: once; V gene: TRBV19; J gene: TRBJ1-4; CDR3 protein: CASSLRGTAREKLFF; CDR3 DNA: TGTGCCAGTAGTTTGAGAGGGACGGCAAGAGAAAAACTGTTTTTT
D gene: -; clone size: once; V gene: TRBV9; J gene: TRBJ2-6; CDR3 protein: CASSAEAHLQVSGANVLTF; CDR3 DNA: TGTGCCAGCAGCGCAGAGGCCCATTTACAGGTTTCTGGGGCCAACGTCCTGACTTTC
D gene: -; clone size: -; V gene: TRBV29-1; J gene: TRBJ2-1; CDR3 protein: CSGLPPDSKPPNYNEQFF; CDR3 DNA: TGCAGCGGCCTCCCCCCGGACAGTAAACCCCCGAACTACAATGAGCAGTTCTTC
D gene: TRBD1; clone size: -; V gene: TRBV19; J gene: TRBJ2-1; CDR3 protein: CASSAAGTGYNEQFF; CDR3 DNA: TGTGCCAGTAGTGCAGCCGGGACAGGATACAATGAGCAGTTCTTC
D gene: -; clone size: -; V gene: TRBV4-3; J gene: TRBJ1-1; CDR3 protein: CASSQLGGMRANTEAFF; CDR3 DNA: TGCGCCAGCAGCCAACTTGGGGGTATGAGGGCGAACACTGAAGCTTTCTTT
D gene: TRBD2; clone size: -; V gene: TRBV4-1; J gene: TRBJ2-5; CDR3 protein: CASSQDDAGEGLITQETQYF; CDR3 DNA: TGCGCCAGCAGCCAAGATGACGCGGGAGAGGGCCTGATCACCCAAGAGACCCAGTACTTC
D gene: -; clone size: -; V gene: TRBV29-1; J gene: TRBJ2-7; CDR3 protein: CSVGLPTYEQYF; CDR3 DNA: TGCAGCGTGGGCCTCCCGACCTACGAGCAGTACTTC
D gene: TRBD2; clone size: -; V gene: TRBV6-5; J gene: TRBJ2-1; CDR3 protein: CASSYSAGELDNEQFF; CDR3 DNA: TGTGCCAGCAGTTACTCGGCGGGAGAATTGGACAATGAGCAGTTCTTC
D gene: -; clone size: -; V gene: TRBV27; J gene: TRBJ2-2; CDR3 protein: CASSFRATGELFF; CDR3 DNA: TGTGCCAGCAGTTTCCGGGCCACCGGGGAGCTGTTTTTT
D gene: -; clone size: -; V gene: TRBV29-1; J gene: TRBJ2-1; CDR3 protein: CSVEFRDKGEQFF; CDR3 DNA: TGCAGCGTAGAATTTCGGGACAAAGGTGAGCAGTTCTTC
D gene: TRBD1; clone size: -; V gene: TRBV6-6; J gene: TRBJ2-7; CDR3 protein: CASRWTGGADEQYF; CDR3 DNA: TGTGCCAGCAGATGGACAGGGGGCGCGGACGAGCAGTACTTC
D gene: -; clone size: once; V gene: TRBV7-9; J gene: TRBJ2-7; CDR3 protein: CASSQGGVTYEQYF; CDR3 DNA: TGTGCCAGCAGCCAGGGGGGGGTCACCTACGAGCAGTACTTC
D gene: TRBD1; clone size: -; V gene: TRBV6-4; J gene: TRBJ1-1; CDR3 protein: CASRRDRATEAFF; CDR3 DNA: TGTGCCAGCAGACGGGACAGGGCCACTGAAGCTTTCTTT
D gene: TRBD1; clone size: -; V gene: TRBV4-1; J gene: TRBJ2-5; CDR3 protein: CASSQRQGGETQYF; CDR3 DNA: TGCGCCAGCAGCCAACGACAGGGGGGAGAGACCCAGTACTTC
D gene: TRBD2; clone size: -; V gene: TRBV28; J gene: TRBJ2-3; CDR3 protein: CASSLLSGRPTDTQYF; CDR3 DNA: TGTGCCAGCAGTTTATTAAGCGGGAGGCCCACAGATACGCAGTATTTT
D gene: -; clone size: -; V gene: TRBV14; J gene: TRBJ1-2; CDR3 protein: CASSQATNYGYTF; CDR3 DNA: TGTGCCAGCAGCCAGGCCACTAACTATGGCTACACCTTC
D gene: -; clone size: -; V gene: TRBV27; J gene: TRBJ1-2; CDR3 protein: CASSPQGYGYTF; CDR3 DNA: TGTGCCAGCAGTCCACAGGGATATGGCTACACCTTC
D gene: TRBD1; clone size: -; V gene: TRBV2; J gene: TRBJ1-5; CDR3 protein: CASSAGPGQVFSNQPQHF; CDR3 DNA: TGTGCCAGCAGTGCTGGCCCGGGACAGGTGTTTAGTAATCAGCCCCAGCATTTT
D gene: -; clone size: -; V gene: TRBV19; J gene: TRBJ2-7; CDR3 protein: CASTRDARATYEQYF; CDR3 DNA: TGTGCCAGCACCCGGGACGCTAGGGCCACCTACGAGCAGTACTTC
D gene: TRBD2; clone size: -; V gene: TRBV9; J gene: TRBJ2-4; CDR3 protein: CASSVGFLAGTTSIQYF; CDR3 DNA: TGTGCCAGCAGCGTAGGGTTCCTAGCGGGAACAACAAGCATTCAGTACTTC
D gene: TRBD2; clone size: -; V gene: TRBV7-9; J gene: TRBJ2-1; CDR3 protein: CASSPGTSGMDEQFF; CDR3 DNA: TGTGCCAGCAGCCCCGGGACTAGCGGGATGGATGAGCAGTTCTTC
D gene: -; clone size: -; V gene: TRBV7-9; J gene: TRBJ2-3; CDR3 protein: CASSSRRADTQYF; CDR3 DNA: TGTGCCAGCAGCTCACGAAGGGCAGATACGCAGTATTTT
D gene: TRBD1; clone size: -; V gene: TRBV29-1; J gene: TRBJ2-5; CDR3 protein: CSVPGQGLETQYF; CDR3 DNA: TGCAGCGTCCCGGGACAGGGGTTGGAGACCCAGTACTTC
D gene: TRBD1; clone size: -; V gene: TRBV6-5; J gene: TRBJ1-2; CDR3 protein: CASTRDSPNYGYTF; CDR3 DNA: TGTGCCAGCACCCGGGACAGTCCTAACTATGGCTACACCTTC
D gene: -; clone size: -; V gene: TRBV27; J gene: TRBJ2-5; CDR3 protein: CASSSHQETQYF; CDR3 DNA: TGTGCCAGCAGTTCCCACCAAGAGACCCAGTACTTC
D gene: -; clone size: -; V gene: TRBV7-9; J gene: TRBJ1-3; CDR3 protein: CASSLVSAGNTIYF; CDR3 DNA: TGTGCCAGCAGCTTAGTAAGTGCTGGAAACACCATATATTTT
D gene: -; clone size: -; V gene: TRBV11-2; J gene: TRBJ2-7; CDR3 protein: CASSSGHEQYF; CDR3 DNA: TGTGCCAGCAGCTCAGGTCACGAGCAGTACTTC
D gene: -; clone size: -; V gene: TRBV12-5; J gene: TRBJ1-1; CDR3 protein: CASGLGINTEAFF; CDR3 DNA: TGTGCTAGTGGTTTGGGAATAAACACTGAAGCTTTCTTT
D gene: -; clone size: -; V gene: TRBV6-5; J gene: TRBJ2-1; CDR3 protein: CASSYVDEQFF; CDR3 DNA: TGTGCCAGCAGTTACGTGGATGAGCAGTTCTTC
D gene: TRBD2; clone size: -; V gene: TRBV28; J gene: TRBJ2-7; CDR3 protein: CASRAGTSGSGPYEQYF; CDR3 DNA: TGTGCCAGCAGAGCCGGGACTAGCGGGAGTGGACCCTACGAGCAGTACTTC
D gene: -; clone size: -; V gene: TRBV27; J gene: TRBJ2-7; CDR3 protein: CASGSGSSYEQYF; CDR3 DNA: TGTGCCAGCGGCTCGGGGAGCTCCTACGAGCAGTACTTC
D gene: -; clone size: -; V gene: TRBV5-5; J gene: TRBJ2-6; CDR3 protein: CASSLYSGANVLTF; CDR3 DNA: TGTGCCAGCAGCTTGTACTCTGGGGCCAACGTCCTGACTTTC
D gene: TRBD1; clone size: -; V gene: TRBV6-1; J gene: TRBJ2-6; CDR3 protein: CASSGRDRGFGANVLTF; CDR3 DNA: TGTGCCAGCAGTGGCCGGGACAGGGGGTTTGGGGCCAACGTCCTGACTTTC